Below, 3 T cell receptor beta chains from the same sample are listed, as sequenced in a study of T cell responses to AZD1222 COVID-19 vaccine. Repertoires were generated with immunoSEQ multiplex PCR, while TCRdb's copy carries only in-frame clones and drops some. The sample holds 160,000 or so clones, 90% seen once. This material consisted of peripheral blood, taken 28 days after the second AZD1222 dose. The origin of the receptors is an adult who received the AZD1222 COVID-19 vaccine.

The chain is built from TRBV5-4 and TRBJ1-1, with a possible D match to TRBD1 (6 bases). V was pared by 0 bases and J by 1 base, with 22 bases between. The CDR3 extends over 19 amino acids. The germline gives CDR1 SGHNT, CDR2 YYREEE (reference sequence). CDR3 protein: CASSLEGGGEETGNTEAFF. CDR3 DNA sequence: TGTGCCAGCAGCTTGGAGGGGGGGGGCGAGGAGACGGGGAACACTGAAGCTTTCTTT.

The chain joins TRBV30 to TRBJ1-2; D is unresolved. The germline gives CDR1 GTSNPN, CDR2 SVGIG (reference sequence). This CDR3 contains 14 residues. V lost 1 base and J lost 4, with 13 bases in between. The CDR3 DNA is TGTGCCTGGAGTGAGCTGGAAGACGCCTATGGCTACACCTTC. This translates into CAWSELEDAYGYTF.

Only one count was recorded for this clone. This sequence joins TRBV28 and TRBJ1-2, with D tentatively TRBD1 (5 bases). The germline V gene encodes CDR1 MDHEN and CDR2 SYDVKM. Trimming took off 6 bases at V and 6 bases at J, with 17 bases between the two ends. This CDR3 has 14 amino acids. The CDR3: CASSPSPRQNGYTF. In nucleotides, the CDR3 is TGTGCCAGCAGCCCGAGCCCGAGACAGAATGGCTACACCTTC.